Listed below are T cell receptor beta chains from one sample, sequenced in a study of esophageal squamous cell carcinoma under preoperative chemotherapy. MiXCR was run by TCRdb on the PCR reads, yielding one entry per CDR3 protein. Here the sample spans 9,500 to 12,000 distinct CDR3 sequences, over 55% being singletons. The specimen was taken from a patient given preoperative chemotherapy. The receptor set was obtained from a human donor with esophageal squamous cell carcinoma. The donor label of this sample is uncertain. The CDR3 runs from the conserved cysteine through the conserved F or W. A D gene is named only where the DNA matches it firmly. Clone size is shown for a subset of rows, as once, few, many or a class of expanded clone.

D: .
size: .
J: TRBJ2-4
V: TRBV6-1
CDR3: CASRAYSGLEAKNIQYF
DNA: TGTGCCAGCAGGGCCTACTCCGGACTCGAGGCCAAAAACATTCAGTACTTC

D: .
size: once
J: TRBJ2-1
V: TRBV6-5
CDR3: CASSSRRGEDSYEQFF
DNA: TGTGCCAGCAGTTCCCGTAGGGGGGAGGACTCCTACGAGCAGTTCTTC

D: .
size: once
J: TRBJ1-2
V: TRBV6-1
CDR3: CASRVRQALNYGYTF
DNA: TGTGCCAGCAGAGTGAGACAGGCCCTAAACTATGGCTACACCTTC

D: TRBD2
size: .
J: TRBJ2-3
V: TRBV6-1
CDR3: CASSGGAGGRSTDTQYF
DNA: TGTGCCAGCAGTGGGGGAGCGGGGGGCCGTAGCACAGATACACAGTATTTT

D: TRBD1
size: few
J: TRBJ2-1
V: TRBV7-2
CDR3: CASSLDRGRSEQFF
DNA: TGTGCCAGCAGCTTGGACAGGGGGCGATCTGAGCAGTTCTTC

D: .
size: .
J: TRBJ2-7
V: TRBV5-5
CDR3: CASSFSSGAGYEQYF
DNA: TGTGCCAGCAGCTTTTCTTCGGGAGCGGGCTACGAGCAGTACTTC

D: .
size: medium-sized
J: TRBJ2-1
V: TRBV6-1
CDR3: CASSESNFGGLRNEQFF
DNA: TGTGCCAGCAGTGAATCGAATTTTGGGGGCCTAAGGAATGAGCAGTTCTTC

D: .
size: .
J: TRBJ2-7
V: TRBV7-2
CDR3: CASSTYRDEQYF
DNA: TGTGCCAGCAGCACATACAGGGACGAGCAGTACTTC

D: .
size: .
J: TRBJ2-4
V: TRBV6-1
CDR3: CASSELGVRATDTQYF
DNA: TGTGCCAGCAGCGAATTGGGGGTGAGAGCCACAGACACGCAGTACTTC

D: .
size: .
J: TRBJ2-5
V: TRBV6-1
CDR3: CASSATARGTQYF
DNA: TGTGCCAGCAGTGCGACGGCCCGGGGGACCCAGTACTTC

D: .
size: few
J: TRBJ2-7
V: TRBV12-3/TRBV12-4
CDR3: CASSLNSLTYEQYF
DNA: TGTGCCAGCAGTTTGAACAGCCTGACCTACGAGCAGTACTTC

D: .
size: .
J: TRBJ2-3
V: TRBV5-5
CDR3: CASNPGGGTDTQYF
DNA: TGTGCCAGCAACCCCGGGGGAGGCACAGATACGCAGTATTTT

D: TRBD2
size: .
J: TRBJ2-5
V: TRBV6-1
CDR3: CASRRSGRLQETQYF
DNA: TGTGCCAGCAGACGTAGCGGGAGGCTCCAAGAGACCCAGTACTTC

D: .
size: .
J: TRBJ1-6
V: TRBV6-1
CDR3: CASSDRYSPLHF
DNA: TGTGCCAGCAGTGACAGGTATTCACCCCTCCACTTT

D: TRBD2
size: large
J: TRBJ2-1
V: TRBV6-1
CDR3: CASNLAGAGDEQFF
DNA: TGTGCCAGCAACTTAGCGGGAGCTGGAGATGAGCAGTTCTTC

D: TRBD1
size: medium-sized
J: TRBJ2-5
V: TRBV27
CDR3: CASSSGQGGETQYF
DNA: TGTGCCAGCAGTTCGGGACAGGGAGGTGAGACCCAGTACTTC

D: TRBD1
size: .
J: TRBJ2-4
V: TRBV6-1
CDR3: CRSRGPLAKNTQYF
DNA: TGTCGCAGCAGGGGGCCGCTAGCCAAAAACACGCAGTATTTC

D: TRBD2
size: .
J: TRBJ2-7
V: TRBV12-3/TRBV12-4
CDR3: CASSETQKLAGVPYEQYF
DNA: TGTGCCAGCAGTGAGACACAAAAACTAGCGGGGGTCCCCTACGAGCAGTACTTC